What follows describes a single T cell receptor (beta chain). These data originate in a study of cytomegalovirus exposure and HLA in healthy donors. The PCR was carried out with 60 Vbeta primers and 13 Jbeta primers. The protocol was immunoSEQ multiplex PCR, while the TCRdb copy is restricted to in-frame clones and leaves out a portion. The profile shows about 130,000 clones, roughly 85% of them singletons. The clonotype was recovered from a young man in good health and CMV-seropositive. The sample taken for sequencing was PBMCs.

CDR3 sequence: CASAGTGSGANVLTF. DNA for the CDR3: TGTGCCAGCGCCGGGACAGGGAGCGGGGCCAACGTCCTGACTTTC. The genes are TRBV11-3 and TRBJ2-6, with 9 bases lining up with TRBD1. J lost 4 bases, V lost 8 bases, and 6 bases had no gene match. Germline lookup yields CDR1 SGHNT and CDR2 YENEEA. The CDR3 runs 15 residues.